This note documents a single T cell receptor beta chain sequence. The antigen is undetermined. This specimen comes from a study of molecular identifiers for immune sequencing clone quantification. Source material for naive CD8 libraries was roughly 17,000 to 1,100,000 sorted cells, with 10%, 30% or 50% RNA. Researchers sorted naive CD8 T cells as cells that were CD8+CD4-CCR7+CD45RA+. The study, taken as a whole, reports: Reportedly, one cell's Jurkat TCR RNA was detected within 1,200,000 naive CD8 cells. Clones above 20 RNA copies contained over 97% of effector molecules but under 1% of naive ones.

The CDR3 has 19 residues. After removal of 4 bases from V and 0 bases from J, the junction contained 13 bases not matched to a gene. CDR1 is LGHDT and CDR2 is YNNKEL in the germline V gene (reference sequence). Each CDR3 protein is one row after TCRdb ran MiXCR on the PCR reads. The data contain under 800,000 distinct CDR3 sequences, less than 30% of them seen just once; the ten biggest clones take up roughly 0.83%. The receptor was isolated from a human donor in good health. Some libraries in this study had Jurkat cell RNA spiked in. The sequenced sample was naive CD8+ T cells from blood, with Jurkat cell RNA spiked in. As for subset: FACS-sorted CD8+CD4-CCR7+CD45RA+ naive T cells. The V gene is TRBV3-1, the J gene TRBJ2-7; 12 nucleotides line up with TRBD2. CDR3 protein: CASSPLTSGSSLNSYEQYF. The CDR3 bases are TGTGCCAGCAGCCCCCTGACTAGCGGGAGTTCCCTCAACTCCTACGAGCAGTACTTC.